These 21 T cell receptor beta chains were sequenced from one sample in a study of T cells in Graves' hyperthyroidism and ophthalmopathy. The TCR beta CDR3 regions underwent amplification using RNA transcripts as the source. The TCR CDR3 first-round RT-PCR relied on the HTBI primer set. TCRdb analysed the multiplex PCR reads with MiXCR anew, one entry per CDR3 protein. The data hold roughly 660,000 distinct CDR3 sequences, with around 15% observed a single time. The specimen was blood. The receptors were gathered from a man aged 50 to 59 with Graves' hyperthyroidism.

The chain joins TRBV14 to TRBJ2-1; 8 bases line up with TRBD2. Trimming cost V 4 bases and J 7 bases; bases outside gene matches: 9. Germline V CDR1 and CDR2: SGHDN, FVKESK. This CDR3 is 15 amino acids long. This chain's CDR3 is CASSLGLDVLNEQFF. The CDR3 coding sequence is TGTGCCAGCAGCCTGGGACTAGATGTTCTGAATGAGCAGTTCTTC.

This clonotype was counted only a few times. The chain uses TRBV9 and TRBJ2-5; 7 bases align to TRBD2. Per the germline V gene, CDR1 is SGDLS and CDR2 is YYNGEE. The CDR3 contains 16 residues. V was clipped by 0 bases and J by 0 bases; unmatched bases: 5. CDR3 residues: CASSVVSSGHQETQYF. The CDR3, as DNA: TGTGCCAGCAGCGTAGTATCTAGCGGTCACCAAGAGACCCAGTACTTC.

This clonotype turned up a few times. The gene calls are TRBV7-9 and TRBJ2-5; D might be TRBD2 (6 bases). In germline, CDR1 is SEHNR, CDR2 FQNEAQ (reference sequence). The CDR3 is 14 amino acids. V lost 2 bases, J lost 5 bases, and 12 bases lay in between. The CDR3 here is CASSLNQAGETQYF. CDR3 sequence (DNA): TGTGCCAGCAGCTTAAACCAGGCGGGGGAGACCCAGTACTTC.

Turning to this clonotype: A much more abundant neighbour one base away suggests this may be a read error. The chain employs TRBV9 and TRBJ2-3, with 8 bases lining up with TRBD1. V lost 2 bases and J lost 1; bases outside the gene matches: 9. CDR3 size: 17 residues. CDR1 is SGDLS and CDR2 is YYNGEE in the germline V gene. CDR3 in amino acids: CASSVTTGALRTDTQYF. The CDR3, as DNA: TGTGCCAGCAGCGTGACGACAGGGGCTTTACGCACAGATACGCAGTATTTT.

This clonotype was seen at least ten times. The chain couples TRBV12-3 or TRBV12-4 to TRBJ1-3; unclear D gene. Trimming left V 1 base short and J 2 bases short, with 9 bases between. This CDR3 is 15 amino acids long. For the CDR3, the DNA is TGTGCCAGCAGTTTAGGGATCACCACTGGAAACACCATATATTTT. This codes for CASSLGITTGNTIYF.

This clonotype has only a few counts. The chain has TRBV5-5 and TRBJ2-1; D assignment may be TRBD1 or TRBD2 (5 bases each). The V gene lost 3 bases and the J gene lost 8 bases, with 12 bases spanning the gap. The germline gives CDR1 SGHKS, CDR2 YYEKEE (reference sequence). This CDR3 has 13 residues. As DNA, the CDR3 is TGTGCCAGCAGCTGGGGGATCGTGGATGAGCAGTTCTTC. This translates into CASSWGIVDEQFF.

This clonotype was detected ten times or more. The rearrangement joins TRBV20-1 to TRBJ2-1, with 14 bases lining up with TRBD2. J was trimmed by 7 bases and V by 5 bases; bases with no gene match: 1. CDR3 size: 13 residues. Germline V lookup: CDR1 DFQATT, CDR2 SNEGSKA (reference sequence). CDR3 loop: CSARLAGGNEQFF. The CDR3 DNA follows: TGCAGTGCTCGACTAGCGGGAGGGAATGAGCAGTTCTTC.

The gene calls are TRBV9 and TRBJ1-2; 7 nucleotides line up with TRBD1. The CDR3 is 17 amino acids. J was trimmed by 5 bases and V by 0 bases; bases with no gene match: 13. Germline loops: CDR1 SGDLS, CDR2 YYNGEE. The CDR3 region is CASSVGEGAEGRYGYTF. The CDR3 region has the DNA TGTGCCAGCAGCGTAGGAGAGGGGGCCGAAGGAAGGTATGGCTACACCTTC.

The chain combines TRBV28 with TRBJ1-5; TRBD1 might be the D (5 bases). The CDR3 spans 15 residues. Trimming removed 6 bases at V and 6 bases at J, with 18 bases between. Per the germline V gene, CDR1 is MDHEN and CDR2 is SYDVKM. The CDR3 protein is CASRSGRATSQPQHF. CDR3 DNA sequence: TGTGCCAGCAGGTCGGGCAGGGCTACGAGTCAGCCCCAGCATTTT.

This clonotype was counted many times. The chain carries TRBV27 and TRBJ2-7, with TRBD1 identical over 8 bases. The CDR3 has 14 amino acids. Per germline, CDR1 MNHEY and CDR2 SMNVEV (reference sequence). Trimming cost V 4 bases and J 3 bases; bases outside gene matches: 5. CDR3 DNA sequence: TGTGCCAGCAGTTCGGACAGGGAATTCTACGAGCAGTACTTC. Encoded protein: CASSSDREFYEQYF.

Ten or more counts support this clonotype. V is TRBV27 and J is TRBJ2-3; a weak D match, TRBD2 (6 bases). The germline V and J ends were trimmed by 6 bases and 3 bases, with 13 bases remaining between them. CDR1 MNHEY and CDR2 SMNVEV come from the germline V gene (reference sequence). There are 14 residues in the CDR3. The DNA of the CDR3 is TGTGCCAGCAGGATAGCGGTTGTGACAGATACGCAGTATTTT. Amino acid sequence: CASRIAVVTDTQYF.

This clonotype was counted ten times or more. The chain recombines TRBV7-8 with TRBJ2-1; 11 bases are a match to TRBD2. Germline CDR1 reads SGHVS; CDR2 reads FQNEAQ. The CDR3 length is 21 residues. The V segment lost 7 bases and the J segment 8 bases; nucleotides outside the gene matches: 28. This chain's CDR3 is CASNPYLGHQLSTSGSHEQFF. CDR3 nucleotides: TGTGCCAGCAACCCTTATCTAGGACACCAACTAAGTACTAGCGGGAGTCATGAGCAGTTCTTC.

The table lists this clonotype with many counts. This chain uses TRBV6-1 with TRBJ2-3; D not resolved. This CDR3 is 15 amino acids long. Germline assignment: CDR1 MNHNS and CDR2 SASEGT. Deletions cut 5 bases from V and 4 bases from J, with 16 bases between. CDR3 amino acids: CASSNTNPLADTQYF. DNA for the CDR3: TGTGCCAGCAGTAACACAAACCCTTTAGCAGATACGCAGTATTTT.

This clonotype has a handful of counts. This sequence joins TRBV27 and TRBJ1-1; TRBD1 matches 7 bases. V was clipped by 1 base and J by 7 bases; unmatched bases: 9. CDR3 size: 15 residues. In germline, CDR1 is MNHEY, CDR2 SMNVEV (reference sequence). The CDR3 here is CASSLLPRTGVEAFF. The CDR3 DNA reads as TGTGCCAGCAGTTTATTGCCCCGGACAGGAGTTGAAGCTTTCTTT.

The rearrangement links TRBV19 to TRBJ2-1; 10 positions agree with TRBD2. In germline, CDR1 is LNHDA, CDR2 SQIVND (reference sequence). This CDR3 spans 14 amino acids. The V segment lost 4 bases and the J segment 9 bases; nucleotides outside the gene matches: 6. CDR3 region: CASSNSLAGVEQFF. The CDR3, as DNA: TGTGCCAGTAGTAATTCGCTAGCGGGAGTTGAGCAGTTCTTC. Together with reference TRBV19 and TRBJ2-1, the CDR3 gives the full variable domain: DGGITQSPKYLFRKEGQNVTLSCEQNLNHDAMYWYRQDPGQGLRLIYYSQIVNDFQKGDIAEGYSVSREKKESFPLTVTSAQKNPTAFYLCASSNSLAGVEQFFGPGTRLTVL.

This clonotype was recorded at least ten times. The V call is TRBV7-9, the J call TRBJ2-1, with D possibly being TRBD1 (6 bases). CDR3 length equals 12 residues. Germline V gene sequence: CDR1 SEHNR, CDR2 FQNEAQ (reference sequence). The germline V and J ends were trimmed by 10 bases and 8 bases, with 15 bases remaining between them. CDR3 nucleotides: TGTGCCACCCTGGGGGCTGGGGATGAGCAGTTCTTC. Translating gives CATLGAGDEQFF.

V gene TRBV19 combines with J gene TRBJ2-2; D is undetermined. Germline CDR1 LNHDA, CDR2 SQIVND (reference sequence). The CDR3 runs 12 residues. DNA of the CDR3: TGTGACACCTTAGGTCGTACCGGGGAGCTGTTTTTT. Encoded protein: CDTLGRTGELFF.

With regard to this clonotype: A much larger clone differs by one base, so this may be a read error. The V gene is TRBV18, the J gene TRBJ2-1; 13 bases match TRBD2. CDR3 size: 19 residues. The trim removed 4 bases at V and 0 bases at J, leaving 9 bases unmatched. Germline V gene sequence: CDR1 KGHSH, CDR2 LQKENI. CDR3 in DNA: TGTGCCAGCTCACTCGGACTAGCGGGAGAGACGGGCTCCTACAATGAGCAGTTCTTC. Its translation: CASSLGLAGETGSYNEQFF.

There are many counts of this clonotype. V and J are TRBV6-2 or TRBV6-3 and TRBJ1-5; TRBD1 might be the D (5 bases). V shed 2 bases and J shed 0 bases, with 14 bases lying between them. CDR3 length equals 17 residues. Germline V gene lookup returns CDR1 MNHEY and CDR2 SVGEGT. CDR3 amino acids: CASSYDIRGNSNQPQHF. CDR3 nucleotide sequence: TGTGCCAGCAGTTACGACATTCGGGGGAATAGCAATCAGCCCCAGCATTTT.

This clonotype was counted many times. The V gene is TRBV4-1, the J gene TRBJ2-7; a weak D match, TRBD1 (5 bases). There are 14 residues in the CDR3. Germline V gene sequence: CDR1 MGHRA, CDR2 YSYEKL. With 4 bases removed from V and 6 bases from J, the gap between germline ends came to 16 bases. CDR3 in amino acids: CASSLSGASGEQYF. The CDR3 nucleotides are TGCGCCAGCAGCCTCTCTGGGGCGTCAGGCGAGCAGTACTTC.

The chain carries TRBV9 and TRBJ2-1; 9 positions match TRBD2. Per the germline V gene, CDR1 is SGDLS and CDR2 is YYNGEE. The V gene end was trimmed by 4 bases and the J gene end by 4 bases; junction bases not matched to a gene: 9. CDR3 length equals 16 residues. The CDR3, as DNA: TGTGCCAGCAGCACCTGGCGGGAGGGTGATTACAATGAGCAGTTCTTC. Translated: CASSTWREGDYNEQFF.